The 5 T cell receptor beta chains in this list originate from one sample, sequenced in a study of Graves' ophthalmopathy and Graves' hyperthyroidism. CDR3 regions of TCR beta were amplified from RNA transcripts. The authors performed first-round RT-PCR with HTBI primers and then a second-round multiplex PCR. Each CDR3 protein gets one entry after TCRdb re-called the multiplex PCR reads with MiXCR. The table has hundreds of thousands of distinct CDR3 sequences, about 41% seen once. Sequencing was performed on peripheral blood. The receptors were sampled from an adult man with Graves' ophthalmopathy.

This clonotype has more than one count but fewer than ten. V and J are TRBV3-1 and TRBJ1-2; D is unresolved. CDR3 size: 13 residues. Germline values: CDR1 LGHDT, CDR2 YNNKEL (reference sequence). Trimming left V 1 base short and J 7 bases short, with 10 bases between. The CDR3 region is CASSQGGTGGYTF. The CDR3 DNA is TGTGCCAGCAGCCAAGGGGGAACCGGTGGCTACACCTTC. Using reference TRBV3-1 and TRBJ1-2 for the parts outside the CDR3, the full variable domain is DTAVSQTPKYLVTQMGNDKSIKCEQNLGHDTMYWYKQDSKKFLKIMFSYNNKELIINETVPNRFSPKSPDKAHLNLHINSLELGDSAVYFCASSQGGTGGYTFGSGTRLTVV.

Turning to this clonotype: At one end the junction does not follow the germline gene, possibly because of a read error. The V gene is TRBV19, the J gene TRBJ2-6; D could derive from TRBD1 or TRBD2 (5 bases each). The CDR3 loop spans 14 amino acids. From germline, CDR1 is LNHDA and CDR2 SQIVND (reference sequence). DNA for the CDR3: TGTGCCAGTAGTACCCCCGGCCGGGGCCACACTGAAGCTTTC. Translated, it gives CASSTPGRGHTEAF.

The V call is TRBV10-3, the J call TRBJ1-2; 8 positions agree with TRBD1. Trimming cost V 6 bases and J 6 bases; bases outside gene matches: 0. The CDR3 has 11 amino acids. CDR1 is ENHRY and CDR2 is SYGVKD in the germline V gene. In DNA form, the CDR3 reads TGTGCCATCAGGACAGGGGATGGCTACACCTTC. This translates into CAIRTGDGYTF.

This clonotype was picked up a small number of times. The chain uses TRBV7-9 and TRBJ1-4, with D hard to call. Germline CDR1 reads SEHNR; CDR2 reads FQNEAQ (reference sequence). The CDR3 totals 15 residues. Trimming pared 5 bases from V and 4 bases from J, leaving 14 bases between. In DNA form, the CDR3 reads TGTGCCAGCAGCCCGGACGGAGACTATAATGAAAAACTGTTTTTT. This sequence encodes CASSPDGDYNEKLFF. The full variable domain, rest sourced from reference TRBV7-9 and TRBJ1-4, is DTGVSQNPRHKITKRGQNVTFRCDPISEHNRLYWYRQTLGQGPEFLTYFQNEAQLEKSRLLSDRFSAERPKGSFSTLEIQRTEQGDSAMYLCASSPDGDYNEKLFFGSGTQLSVL.

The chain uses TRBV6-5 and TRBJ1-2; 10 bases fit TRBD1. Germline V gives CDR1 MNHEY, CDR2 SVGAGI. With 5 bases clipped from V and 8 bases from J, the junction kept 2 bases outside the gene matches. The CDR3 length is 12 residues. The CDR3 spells CASSETGGGYTF. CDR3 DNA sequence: TGTGCCAGCAGTGAGACAGGGGGCGGCTACACCTTC.